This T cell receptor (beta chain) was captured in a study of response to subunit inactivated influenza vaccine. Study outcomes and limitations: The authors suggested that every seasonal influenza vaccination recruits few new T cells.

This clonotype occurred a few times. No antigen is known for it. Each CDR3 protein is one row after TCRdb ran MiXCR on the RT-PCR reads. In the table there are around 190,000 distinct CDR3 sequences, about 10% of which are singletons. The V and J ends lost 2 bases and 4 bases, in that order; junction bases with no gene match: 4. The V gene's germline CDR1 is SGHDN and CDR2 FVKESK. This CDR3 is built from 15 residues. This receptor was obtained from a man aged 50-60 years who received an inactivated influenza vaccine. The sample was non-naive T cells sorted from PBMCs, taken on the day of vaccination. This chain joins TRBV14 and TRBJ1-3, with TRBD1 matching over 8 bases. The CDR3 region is CASSQPRGLGNTIYF. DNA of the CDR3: TGTGCCAGCAGCCAACCCAGGGGGCTGGGAAACACCATATATTTT.